A single sample is the source of the 27 T cell receptor beta chains below, sequenced in a study of response to subunit inactivated influenza vaccine. TCRdb used MiXCR to reprocess the RT-PCR reads, holding one entry per CDR3 protein. The data contain about 540,000 distinct CDR3 sequences, approximately 20% of them singletons. These data were likewise used in another study, on T cells expressing NK-cell markers. That report adds: Researchers built TCR beta cDNA using 5'RACE template switching with UMIs.

The sequences come from CD4+ T cells sorted from PBMCs, collected 12 days after vaccination. The origin of the receptors is a man aged 45-65 years who received an inactivated influenza vaccine.

The genes are TRBV5-1 and TRBJ2-5; the match to TRBD1 covers 7 bases. CDR3 size: 16 residues. CDR1 and CDR2 (germline): SGHRS, YFSETQ. Unmatched junction bases numbered 14, after V lost 4 bases and J lost 5 bases. CDR3 sequence (DNA): TGCGCCAGCAGCAAAGTACCGGGACAGCCCTCTGAGACCCAGTACTTC. This gives the protein CASSKVPGQPSETQYF.

The J gene is TRBJ2-3, the V gene TRBV5-1; 11 bases line up with TRBD2. The junction had 7 bases not matched to a gene; V was cut back by 1 base and J by 0 bases. The CDR3 runs to 18 residues. The germline V gene has CDR1 SGHRS and CDR2 YFSETQ. Here the CDR3 DNA reads TGCGCCAGCAGCTTGCTGAGTCGACTAGCGGGAAGCACAGATACGCAGTATTTT. It yields the protein CASSLLSRLAGSTDTQYF.

This chain links TRBV20-1 with TRBJ2-5, with D possibly TRBD2 on 5 matching bases. V lost 1 base and J 7 bases, leaving 19 bases between the germline ends. This CDR3 spans 15 amino acids. Per germline, CDR1 DFQATT and CDR2 SNEGSKA (reference sequence). The CDR3 protein is CSARGPLRGVPTQYF. The DNA of the CDR3 is TGCAGTGCTAGAGGTCCCCTTCGGGGAGTCCCGACCCAGTACTTC.

This rearrangement joins TRBV3-1 to TRBJ2-2; TRBD2 matches 11 bases. Trimming cost V 0 bases and J 4 bases; bases outside gene matches: 1. This CDR3 is 16 amino acids long. CDR1 is LGHDT, CDR2 YNNKEL, per germline (reference sequence). The CDR3 reads CASSQELAGATGELFF. CDR3 DNA sequence: TGTGCCAGCAGCCAAGAACTAGCGGGAGCCACCGGGGAGCTGTTTTTT.

This chain links TRBV10-3 with TRBJ2-7; tentatively, D is TRBD1 (6 bases). The V gene lost 3 bases and the J gene lost 3 bases, with 15 bases spanning the gap. This CDR3 has 15 amino acids. The germline V gene has CDR1 ENHRY and CDR2 SYGVKD. Here the CDR3 DNA reads TGTGCCATCAGTGACTTCCGGGACACCAACTACGAGCAGTACTTC. Translating it yields CAISDFRDTNYEQYF.

This clonotype was observed at least ten times. The chain joins TRBV11-2 to TRBJ2-1, with D possibly being TRBD1 or TRBD2 (5 bases each). In germline, CDR1 is SGHAT, CDR2 FQNNGV. CDR3 length: 15 amino acids. Trimming pared 3 bases from V and 7 bases from J, leaving 16 bases between. The CDR3 DNA follows: TGTGCCAGCAGCTTTCCGGGACCTATCACGAATGAGCAGTTCTTC. Translating it yields CASSFPGPITNEQFF.

As for this clonotype: The junction departs from germline at one end; a sequencing error may be responsible. The genes are TRBV7-2 and TRBJ2-7; tentative D call: TRBD1 (7 bases). The CDR3 has 15 amino acids. Germline V gene sequence: CDR1 SGHTA, CDR2 FQGNSA. CDR3 in DNA: TGTGCCAGCAGCTTAGACCGGGACAGCCCCTACGAGCGGGACTTC. This translates into CASSLDRDSPYERDF.

This clonotype was counted between two and nine times. This chain joins TRBV18 and TRBJ2-5; perhaps TRBD1 as D (5 bases). The CDR3 is made up of 14 amino acids. Trimming cost V 1 base and J 1 base, with 7 bases left between them. CDR1 KGHSH and CDR2 LQKENI come from the germline V gene. DNA for the CDR3: TGTGCCAGCTCACCACGCAGGGTCCAAGAGACCCAGTACTTC. Its translation is CASSPRRVQETQYF. Looking up the rest from reference TRBV18 and TRBJ2-5 gives the full variable domain: NAGVMQNPRHLVRRRGQEARLRCSPMKGHSHVYWYRQLPEEGLKFMVYLQKENIIDESGMPKERFSAEFPKEGPSILRIQQVVRGDSAAYFCASSPRRVQETQYFGPGTRLLVL.

This clonotype came up a few times. This chain links TRBV11-2 with TRBJ1-6; perhaps TRBD1 as D (5 bases). Germline assignment: CDR1 SGHAT and CDR2 FQNNGV. V gave up 3 bases and J gave up 14 bases, with 17 bases separating them. The CDR3 covers 14 residues. The CDR3 coding sequence is TGTGCCAGCAGCTTCGGGACGGGGGAGGGTACCCTCCACTTT. Translating gives CASSFGTGEGTLHF.

This clonotype came up a few times. The chain joins TRBV20-1 to TRBJ2-1, with D perhaps matching TRBD2 (5 bases). This CDR3 has 14 residues. Germline V CDR1 and CDR2: DFQATT, SNEGSKA (reference sequence). Trimming removed 3 bases from V and 3 bases from J, with 12 bases in between. The CDR3 sequence: CSASAAAYYNEQFF. The CDR3 region has the DNA TGCAGTGCTAGTGCAGCGGCTTACTACAATGAGCAGTTCTTC.

The chain couples TRBV20-1 to TRBJ2-6; 10 nucleotides agree with TRBD1. Trimming took 6 bases from V and 4 from J; bases not matched to a gene: 3. The CDR3 is 14 amino acids. CDR1 is DFQATT and CDR2 is SNEGSKA in the germline V gene (reference sequence). CDR3 nucleotide sequence: TGCAGTGCGGGGACAGGGGTAGGGGCCAACGTCCTGACTTTC. Its protein product is CSAGTGVGANVLTF.

This clonotype was recorded many times. CDR3 bases: TGCAGTGCTTTGAGGGAGACCCAGTACTTC. It encodes CSALRETQYF. The J gene is TRBJ2-5, the V gene TRBV20-1; D gene unclear. This CDR3 is 10 amino acids long. The germline CDR1 and CDR2 sequences are DFQATT and SNEGSKA (reference sequence). V was clipped by 5 bases and J by 5 bases, with 6 bases between them.

CDR3 amino acids: CASSSSTSGGETQYF. The CDR3 DNA reads TGTGCCAGCAGTTCGTCGACTAGCGGAGGGGAGACCCAGTACTTC. This chain joins TRBV28 and TRBJ2-5; TRBD2 aligns across 9 bases. Germline CDR1 MDHEN, CDR2 SYDVKM. V was clipped by 4 bases and J by 5 bases; unmatched bases: 8. The CDR3 extends over 15 amino acids. Looking up the rest from reference TRBV28 and TRBJ2-5 gives the full variable domain: DVKVTQSSRYLVKRTGEKVFLECVQDMDHENMFWYRQDPGLGLRLIYFSYDVKMKEKGDIPEGYSVSREKKERFSLILESASTNQTSMYLCASSSSTSGGETQYFGPGTRLLVL.

This clonotype was counted a few times. The chain uses TRBV5-1 and TRBJ2-1; D uncertain. The CDR3 runs to 12 residues. The germline gives CDR1 SGHRS, CDR2 YFSETQ. V was trimmed by 2 bases and J by 9 bases, leaving 9 bases between them. The CDR3 bases are TGCGCCAGCAGCTTAACTTTAGGTGAGCAGTTCTTC. The encoded protein is CASSLTLGEQFF.

The chain links TRBV6-2 or TRBV6-3 to TRBJ2-5; TRBD2 aligns across 7 bases. This CDR3 region has 14 residues. Germline trimming cut 7 bases from V and 1 base from J; bases unmatched to any gene: 6. Germline CDR1 and CDR2: MNHEY and SVGEGT. The CDR3 bases are TGTGCCAGCATACCGGGGGGTCTCCAAGAGACCCAGTACTTC. It codes for CASIPGGLQETQYF.

The chain couples TRBV2 to TRBJ2-7; D perhaps matches TRBD1 (6 bases). Germline V gene sequence: CDR1 SNHLY, CDR2 FYNNEI. Deletions cut 4 bases from V and 9 bases from J, with 19 bases between. The CDR3 is 14 amino acids. The chain's CDR3 is CASSAGHLGVGQYF. The CDR3 DNA reads TGTGCCAGCAGTGCGGGACACCTTGGGGTTGGGCAGTACTTC.

This clonotype was observed at least ten times. The CDR3 DNA reads TGTGCCAGCAGTTACTGGTCAGGCCTAGCCAAAAACATTCAGTACTTC. Translated, it gives CASSYWSGLAKNIQYF. The V call is TRBV6-5, the J call TRBJ2-4; D gene ambiguous. Germline values: CDR1 MNHEY, CDR2 SVGAGI. CDR3 length: 16 residues. V was shortened by 1 base and J by 0 bases, with 10 bases between the two germline ends.

This chain links TRBV7-2 with TRBJ2-5; 13 bases match TRBD2. J gave up 4 bases and V 5 bases, and 4 bases lay outside the gene matches. The CDR3 spans 15 residues. Germline V lookup: CDR1 SGHTA, CDR2 FQGNSA. The DNA for the CDR3 is TGTGCCAGCAGCACTCGACTAGCGGGGGGAGAGACCCAGTACTTC. Translating it yields CASSTRLAGGETQYF.

This chain uses TRBV6-2 or TRBV6-3 with TRBJ2-1, with D possibly called TRBD1 or TRBD2 (6 bases each). Germline lookup yields CDR1 MNHEY and CDR2 SVGEGT. Trimming cost V 6 bases and J 8 bases, with 11 bases left between them. CDR3 length: 12 amino acids. The CDR3 DNA reads TGTGCCAGCAGGAGGGGGGTAGATGAGCAGTTCTTC. Residues: CASRRGVDEQFF.

A few counts support this clonotype. The chain couples TRBV6-1 to TRBJ1-2; a weak D match, TRBD1 (6 bases). The CDR3 totals 13 residues. V gave up 6 bases and J gave up 8 bases, with 16 bases separating them. CDR1 and CDR2 (germline): MNHNS, SASEGT. CDR3 coding DNA: TGTGCCAGCAGGCCCACGGGGGCGGAAGGCTACACCTTC. As protein: CASRPTGAEGYTF.

This clonotype was seen only a few times. This chain joins TRBV29-1 and TRBJ2-7; 10 bases agree with TRBD2. The CDR3 runs to 13 residues. The ends lost 7 bases at V and 7 bases at J; junction bases unmatched: 10. Germline V gene data show CDR1 as SQVTM and CDR2 as ANQGSEA. The DNA of the CDR3 is TGCAGCGGGATCCCTAGCGGGAGTTGGGAGCAGTACTTC. As protein: CSGIPSGSWEQYF.

The gene calls are TRBV12-3 or TRBV12-4 and TRBJ1-2; D unresolved. The CDR3 consists of 13 residues. Trimming took off 0 bases at V and 7 bases at J, with 9 bases between the two ends. This CDR3 is CASSLAGSFGYTF. The CDR3 DNA reads as TGTGCCAGCAGTTTAGCGGGCAGTTTTGGCTACACCTTC.

This chain joins TRBV18 and TRBJ2-3; D unclear. The CDR3 sequence is 17 residues long. V was cut by 3 bases and J by 1 base, with 17 bases left in between. CDR1 KGHSH and CDR2 LQKENI come from the germline V gene. The CDR3 DNA is TGTGCCAGCTCACCGGCCTTAGAAGCATGGGGCACAGATACGCAGTATTTT. Encoded protein: CASSPALEAWGTDTQYF.

In its sample, this clonotype was seen many times. V and J are TRBV7-6 and TRBJ2-7; tentative D call: TRBD1 (6 bases). V gave up 3 bases and J gave up 2 bases, with 14 bases separating them. The germline V gene has CDR1 SGHVS and CDR2 FNYEAQ. CDR3 length equals 15 residues. CDR3 region: CASSLTQGAAYEQYF. In DNA, the CDR3 is TGTGCCAGCAGCTTGACACAGGGAGCAGCCTACGAGCAGTACTTC. The variable domain in full, completed from reference TRBV7-6 and TRBJ2-7, reads GAGVSQSPRYKVTKRGQDVALRCDPISGHVSLYWYRQALGQGPEFLTYFNYEAQQDKSGLPNDRFSAERPEGSISTLTIQRTEQRDSAMYRCASSLTQGAAYEQYFGPGTRLTVT.

In its sample, this clonotype was seen a few times. The J gene is TRBJ2-1, the V gene TRBV27; D is possibly TRBD2 (5 bases). This CDR3 has 17 amino acids. V lost 1 base, J lost 0 bases, and 13 bases lay in between. CDR1 MNHEY and CDR2 SMNVEV come from the germline V gene (reference sequence). The CDR3 here is CASSLLPSTSSYNEQFF. The CDR3 DNA follows: TGTGCCAGCAGTTTATTACCTAGCACGAGCTCCTACAATGAGCAGTTCTTC.

Only a few counts were recorded for this clonotype. The chain employs TRBV14 and TRBJ2-1; 7 bases map to TRBD2. This CDR3 comprises 17 residues. Trimming removed 1 base from V and 3 bases from J; junction bases left unmatched: 9. Germline lookup yields CDR1 SGHDN and CDR2 FVKESK. The CDR3 here is CASSQVLSSGNYNEQFF. For the CDR3, the DNA is TGTGCCAGCAGCCAAGTTCTCTCTAGCGGCAACTACAATGAGCAGTTCTTC.

There are a few counts of this clonotype. V and J are TRBV7-2 and TRBJ2-1, with 11 bases aligning to TRBD2. V gave up 4 bases and J gave up 6 bases; unmatched junction bases: 5. Germline CDR1 is SGHTA and CDR2 is FQGNSA. The CDR3 runs 15 residues. The CDR3 nucleotides are TGTGCCAGCAGCTATAGCGGGGGGGCATTCAATGAGCAGTTCTTC. Translated: CASSYSGGAFNEQFF.